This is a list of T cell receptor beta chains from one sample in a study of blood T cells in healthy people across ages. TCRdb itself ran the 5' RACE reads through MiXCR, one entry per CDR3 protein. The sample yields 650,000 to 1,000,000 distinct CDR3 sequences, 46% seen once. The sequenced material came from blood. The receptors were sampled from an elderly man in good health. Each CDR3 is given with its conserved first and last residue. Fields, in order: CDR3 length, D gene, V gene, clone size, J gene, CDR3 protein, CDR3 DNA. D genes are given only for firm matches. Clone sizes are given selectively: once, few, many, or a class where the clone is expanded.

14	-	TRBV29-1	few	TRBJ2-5	CSVTSGRVGETQYF	TGCAGCGTGACGTCAGGACGCGTCGGAGAGACCCAGTACTTC
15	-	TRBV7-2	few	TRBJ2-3	CASSLAGHGTDTQYF	TGTGCCAGCAGCTTGGCAGGGCATGGCACAGATACGCAGTATTTT
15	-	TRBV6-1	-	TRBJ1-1	CASSEVGGRSAEAFF	TGTGCCAGCAGTGAAGTCGGGGGGAGATCGGCTGAAGCTTTCTTT
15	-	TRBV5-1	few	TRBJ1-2	CASSLDRGVFEGYTF	TGCGCCAGCAGCTTGGATCGCGGGGTGTTCGAGGGCTACACCTTC
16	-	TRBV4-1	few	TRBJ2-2	CASSHRTATNTGELFF	TGCGCCAGCAGCCACCGGACAGCCACGAACACCGGGGAGCTGTTTTTT
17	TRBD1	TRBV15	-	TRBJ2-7	CATSRERWDRPSYEQYF	TGTGCCACCAGCAGAGAACGCTGGGACAGGCCATCCTACGAGCAGTACTTC
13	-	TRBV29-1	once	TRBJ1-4	CSVEEVGNEKLFF	TGCAGCGTTGAGGAGGTGGGGAATGAAAAACTGTTTTTT
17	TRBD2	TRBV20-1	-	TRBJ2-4	CSANLAGGDLAKNIQYF	TGCAGTGCAAATCTAGCGGGAGGAGACCTAGCCAAAAACATTCAGTACTTC
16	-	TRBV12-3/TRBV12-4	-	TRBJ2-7	CASSSVPGSSYNEQYF	TGTGCCAGCAGTTCGGTACCCGGGAGCTCCTACAATGAGCAGTACTTC
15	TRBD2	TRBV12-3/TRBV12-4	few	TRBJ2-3	CASSRTSWSTDTQYF	TGTGCCAGCAGTCGGACTAGTTGGAGCACAGATACGCAGTATTTT
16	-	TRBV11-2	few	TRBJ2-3	CASSLDGTPSTDTQYF	TGTGCCAGCAGCTTAGATGGGACTCCCAGCACAGATACGCAGTATTTT
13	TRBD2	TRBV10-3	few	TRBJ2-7	CAISLAGEYEQYF	TGTGCCATCAGTCTAGCGGGAGAGTACGAGCAGTACTTC
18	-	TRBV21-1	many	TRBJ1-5	CASNTGKEGSNSNQPQHF	TGTGCCAGCAATACCGGGAAGGAAGGATCGAATAGCAATCAGCCCCAGCATTTT
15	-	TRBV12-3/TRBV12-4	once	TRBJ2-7	CASSLTGTPTYEQYF	TGTGCCAGCAGCCTAACCGGGACTCCGACCTACGAGCAGTACTTC
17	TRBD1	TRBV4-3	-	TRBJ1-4	CASSQEQGRRTNEKLFF	TGCGCCAGCAGCCAAGAACAGGGGAGGAGAACTAATGAAAAACTGTTTTTT
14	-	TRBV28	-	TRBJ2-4	CAGSTVVGSYGQYF	TGTGCCGGCAGTACCGTAGTGGGGAGCTACGGGCAGTACTTC
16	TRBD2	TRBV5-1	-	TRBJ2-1	CASSLDGSGRPNEQFF	TGCGCCAGCAGCTTGGATGGTAGCGGGAGGCCGAATGAGCAGTTCTTC
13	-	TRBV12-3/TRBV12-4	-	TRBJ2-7	CASSGLGPYEQYF	TGTGCCAGCTCAGGGCTAGGCCCTTACGAGCAGTACTTC
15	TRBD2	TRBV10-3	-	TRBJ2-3	CAIRRTSDVTDTQYF	TGTGCCATCAGGAGGACTAGCGACGTCACAGATACGCAGTATTTT
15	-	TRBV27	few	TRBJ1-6	CASHGGFSYNSPLHF	TGTGCCAGCCACGGGGGGTTCTCCTATAATTCACCCCTCCACTTT
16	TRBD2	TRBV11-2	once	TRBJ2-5	CASSLTSGRLGNEQYF	TGTGCCAGCAGCTTGACTAGCGGGAGACTTGGCAATGAGCAGTACTTC
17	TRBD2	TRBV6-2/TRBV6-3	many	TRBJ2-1	CASSRRTSGTAYNEQFF	TGTGCCAGCAGCCGCCGGACTAGCGGGACGGCATACAATGAGCAGTTCTTC
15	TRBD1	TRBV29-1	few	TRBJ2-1	CSSKPPGGPYNEQFF	TGCAGCTCTAAACCCCCAGGGGGCCCCTACAATGAGCAGTTCTTC
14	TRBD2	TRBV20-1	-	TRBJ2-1	CSALTSGGYNEQFF	TGCAGTGCCCTAACTAGCGGGGGTTACAATGAGCAGTTCTTC
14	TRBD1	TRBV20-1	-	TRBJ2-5	CSASPGQGKGTQYF	TGCAGTGCTTCTCCGGGACAGGGGAAGGGGACCCAGTACTTC
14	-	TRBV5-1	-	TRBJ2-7	CASSTVRGVGEQYF	TGCGCCAGCAGTACGGTCAGGGGAGTTGGTGAGCAGTACTTC
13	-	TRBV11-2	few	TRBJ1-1	CASSSKAGTEAFF	TGTGCCAGCAGCTCAAAGGCGGGGACTGAAGCTTTCTTT
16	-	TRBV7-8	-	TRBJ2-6	CASTLLRGAGANVLTF	TGTGCCAGCACCCTTCTTCGGGGAGCTGGGGCCAACGTCCTGACTTTC
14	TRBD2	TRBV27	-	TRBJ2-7	CASSLLSSGRSKYF	TGTGCCAGCAGTTTATTGTCTAGCGGGAGGAGCAAGTACTTC
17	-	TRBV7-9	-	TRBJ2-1	CASSPYQGLRSHNEQFF	TGTGCCAGCAGCCCATATCAGGGGTTGCGTTCCCACAATGAGCAGTTCTTC
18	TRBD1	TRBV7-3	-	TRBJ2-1	CASSPQRTGRSSYNEQFF	TGTGCCAGCAGCCCCCAGCGGACAGGGAGGAGCTCCTACAATGAGCAGTTCTTC
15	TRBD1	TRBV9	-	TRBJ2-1	CASSYGTGVFNEQFF	TGTGCCAGCAGCTATGGGACAGGGGTCTTCAATGAGCAGTTCTTC
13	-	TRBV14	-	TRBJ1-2	CASSLRSGSGYTF	TGTGCCAGCAGCCTACGATCGGGGTCCGGCTACACCTTC
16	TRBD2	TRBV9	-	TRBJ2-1	CASSVSTSGRRNEQFF	TGTGCCAGCAGCGTTTCGACTAGCGGGAGGCGGAATGAGCAGTTCTTC
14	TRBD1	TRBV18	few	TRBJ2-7	CASSRQGEGYEQYF	TGTGCCAGCTCTCGACAGGGGGAGGGCTACGAGCAGTACTTC
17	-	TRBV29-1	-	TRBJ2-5	CSVGPPQRRVLRNEQYF	TGCAGCGTTGGGCCCCCCCAGCGGAGGGTTCTGAGAAATGAGCAGTACTTC
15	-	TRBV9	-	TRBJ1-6	CASSVSGPPNSPLHF	TGTGCCAGCAGCGTGTCCGGGCCCCCTAATTCACCCCTCCACTTT
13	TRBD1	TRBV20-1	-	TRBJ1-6	CSASDRGRSPLHF	TGCAGTGCGAGTGACAGGGGTAGATCACCCCTCCACTTT
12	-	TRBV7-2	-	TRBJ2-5	CASSLSQYNQYF	TGTGCCAGCAGCTTAAGTCAATACAACCAGTACTTC
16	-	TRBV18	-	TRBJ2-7	CASSSGEGGRPYEQYF	TGTGCCAGCTCATCAGGGGAGGGAGGGAGACCCTACGAGCAGTACTTC
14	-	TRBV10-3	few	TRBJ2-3	CATQLLSSTDTQYF	TGTGCCACCCAGCTACTTTCGAGCACAGATACGCAGTATTTT
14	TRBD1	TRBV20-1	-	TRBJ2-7	CSASRQGAMGEQYF	TGCAGTGCTAGTAGACAGGGGGCGATGGGCGAGCAGTACTTC
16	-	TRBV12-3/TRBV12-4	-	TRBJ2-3	CASSSVAPEGGDTQYF	TGTGCCAGCAGTTCGGTCGCGCCTGAAGGTGGAGATACGCAGTATTTT
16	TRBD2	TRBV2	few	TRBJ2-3	CASSDGTSGRTNTQYF	TGTGCCAGCAGTGACGGGACTAGCGGGAGAACGAATACGCAGTATTTT
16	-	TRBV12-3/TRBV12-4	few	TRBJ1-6	CASSFYTGTSEPPLHF	TGTGCCAGCAGTTTTTATACCGGGACATCTGAACCACCCCTCCACTTT
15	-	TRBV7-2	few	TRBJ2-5	CASSLDWGRYETQYF	TGTGCCAGCAGCTTAGATTGGGGGAGGTATGAGACCCAGTACTTC
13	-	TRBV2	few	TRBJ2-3	CASRVSRTDTQYF	TGTGCCAGCAGGGTTTCCCGGACAGATACGCAGTATTTT
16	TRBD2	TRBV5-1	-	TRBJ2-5	CASSFMTRGAQETQYF	TGCGCCAGCAGCTTCATGACGCGGGGGGCCCAAGAGACCCAGTACTTC
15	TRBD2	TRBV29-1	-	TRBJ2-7	CSAGLAGGPKGEQYF	TGCAGCGCCGGACTAGCGGGAGGGCCCAAAGGCGAGCAGTACTTC
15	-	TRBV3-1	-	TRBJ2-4	CASSPLATGSDIQYF	TGTGCCAGCAGCCCCCTGGCCACAGGGTCTGACATTCAGTACTTC
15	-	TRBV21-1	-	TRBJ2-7	CASSNPGTGSYEQYF	TGTGCCAGCAGCAACCCCGGGACAGGCTCCTACGAGCAGTACTTC
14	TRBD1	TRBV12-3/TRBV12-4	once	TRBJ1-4	CASNHQGVDEKLFF	TGTGCCAGCAACCATCAGGGGGTCGATGAAAAACTGTTTTTT
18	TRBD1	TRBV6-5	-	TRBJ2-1	CASSYGTGGGRSYNEQFF	TGTGCCAGCAGTTACGGGACAGGGGGCGGGAGGTCCTACAATGAGCAGTTCTTC
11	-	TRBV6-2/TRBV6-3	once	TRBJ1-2	CASSTKYGYTF	TGTGCCAGCAGTACGAAATATGGCTACACCTTC
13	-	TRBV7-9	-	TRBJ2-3	CASSTYYTDTQYF	TGTGCCAGCAGCACTTACTACACAGATACGCAGTATTTT